This T cell receptor beta chain was identified during a study of blood T cell repertoires in COVID-19. The study drew participants aged about 18 to 89 years from 20 to 30 US areas. Participant-given clinical history determined each cohort assignment. Authors' processing steps: Nucleated cell counts were estimated from reference gene primer amplification. The table came from immunoSEQ multiplex PCR; TCRdb's copy has only in-frame clones and leaves some out. D and trimming were read from the DNA, whereas the V and J calls and clone size are those reported in that table. The sample consists of some 340,000 clones, about 87% of them appearing once. This receptor was identified in a woman in her thirties who had recovered from COVID-19. Sequenced: PBMCs or T cells enriched from blood (not recorded which).

In nucleotides, the CDR3 is TGTGCCAGCAGCCCTAATATCCCGGGACAGGACTATGGCTACACCTTC. This encodes CASSPNIPGQDYGYTF. The J gene is TRBJ1-2, the V gene TRBV3-1 (or the pseudogene TRBV3-2); 8 bases are a match to TRBD1. In germline, CDR1 is LGHDT, CDR2 YNNKEL (reference sequence). This CDR3 is 16 amino acids long. V was clipped by 4 bases and J by 3 bases; unmatched bases: 10.